This T cell receptor beta chain was obtained from a study of T cell changes during pregnancy in multiple sclerosis (dated by TCRdb to the late 2010s). Study-level background: The study looked at changes in the T cell repertoire across pregnancy in women with multiple sclerosis.

Library prep was done by the immunoSEQ multiplex PCR assay. TCRdb's version of the immuneACCESS table is confined to in-frame rearrangements and falls short of the full clone set. An unresolved V gene accounts for under half of the shortfall where checked; the remainder is of unknown origin. The sample has around 99,000 clones on record, around 92% of them singletons. Clones ranked in the top ten supply just under 0.8% of the sample. Turning to this clone: Its target antigen remains unknown. Base-call qualities are not available, and no considerably larger clone is one nucleotide away.

From the cysteine through the phenylalanine, the CDR3 covers 14 amino acids. Just the 42-base CDR3 DNA is kept, in frame starting at base 1. From V the trimming removes 4 bases and from J it removes 7 bases, while the gene matches leave 6 bases of the junction unaccounted for. As encoded in the germline V gene, CDR1 is MGHRA while CDR2 is YSYEKL. Rearrangement joined TRBV4-1 to TRBJ1-2; 10 bases in between match TRBD1. The origin of this receptor is a female donor in good health, enrolled as a control in a pregnancy study. The sequenced sample was peripheral blood, obtained in the third trimester of pregnancy. CDR3 reads: CASSRLTGGFGYTF. The DNA reads as follows: TGCGCCAGCAGCCGCTTGACAGGGGGCTTTGGCTACACCTTC.